This T cell receptor beta chain appears in the sequencing data of a study of control samples from healthy donors and cancer patients (dated by TCRdb to the early 2020s). Library preparation was by the immunoSEQ multiplex PCR assay. Not all clones reach the TCRdb copy of this immuneACCESS table, which keeps in-frame sequences only. Checked studies attribute under half of the gap to unresolved V genes and leave the rest unexplained. For this sample the table gives some 140,000 clones, of which about 88% were detected only once. 8% to 9.5% of the sample rests with the top ten. As to this clone: Its antigen remains undetermined. One base away there is no much larger clone; base qualities are not given.

This receptor was identified in a woman under 40 in good health. Source material: blood.

Here is the DNA: TGTGCCAGCAGCCTGGTAGGACTAGCGGGAGATACGCAGTATTTT. This encodes CASSLVGLAGDTQYF. Recombination joined TRBV7-2 with TRBJ2-3; TRBD2 matches 11 bases in the middle. Compared with germline, V lacks 5 bases and J lacks 5 bases; bases without a gene match: 6. The germline V gene provides CDR1 SGHTA and CDR2 FQGNSA. From its cysteine to its phenylalanine, the CDR3 spans 15 amino acids. Only the CDR3 region is kept as DNA, spanning 45 bases read in frame from base 1.